Shown below are 4 T cell receptor beta chains from a single sample sequenced in a study of T-cell reconstitution after alpha-beta-depleted transplantation in children. Construction of the TCRbeta library involved unique molecular identifiers. TCRdb reanalysed the PCR reads using MiXCR and keeps one entry per CDR3 protein. Of approximately 110,000 distinct CDR3 sequences listed, about 21% are singletons. Specimen: PBMCs, mostly from graft donor cells, collected 180 days after TCRalphabeta/CD19-depleted stem cell transplant. These TCRs come from a male patient aged 2-15 years who had a stem cell transplant for chronic granulomatous disease, so the T cells may come from the graft donor.

The chain combines TRBV7-2 with TRBJ1-2, with D possibly matching TRBD1 (5 bases). Trimming took 0 bases from V and 4 from J, leaving 12 bases between them. The CDR3 consists of 15 residues. Germline-derived CDR1 and CDR2 are SGHTA and FQGNSA. The chain's CDR3 is CASSLAPGVGYGYTF. The CDR3 nucleotides are TGTGCCAGCAGCTTAGCTCCGGGGGTAGGCTATGGCTACACCTTC.

The gene calls are TRBV28 and TRBJ1-2, with D possibly TRBD1 on 5 matching bases. Germline loops: CDR1 MDHEN, CDR2 SYDVKM. The germline V and J ends were trimmed by 4 bases and 0 bases, with 15 bases remaining between them. This CDR3 contains 16 residues. The CDR3 protein is CASSSGGVASNYGYTF. CDR3 sequence (DNA): TGTGCCAGCAGTTCCGGGGGGGTAGCCTCTAACTATGGCTACACCTTC.

The J gene is TRBJ2-1, the V gene TRBV12-3 or TRBV12-4, with 15 bases matching TRBD2. The CDR3 length is 16 residues. The ends lost 5 bases at V and 6 bases at J; junction bases unmatched: 5. CDR3 nucleotide sequence: TGTGCCAGCAGTCCCCCGGGACTAGCGGGGGGCAATGAGCAGTTCTTC. This translates into CASSPPGLAGGNEQFF.

This clonotype was seen a few times. The chain recombines TRBV24-1 with TRBJ2-1; D may be TRBD2 (6 bases). The V and J ends lost 5 bases and 10 bases respectively, with 17 bases between them. This CDR3 has 14 amino acids. Germline CDR1 reads KGHDR; CDR2 reads SFDVKD. The CDR3 loop reads CATSGPRLAEEQFF. The CDR3 coding sequence is TGTGCCACCAGTGGCCCCCGATTAGCGGAAGAGCAGTTCTTC.